This TCR beta chain was found in a study of T-cell reconstitution after alpha-beta-depleted transplantation in children. Researchers prepared the TCRbeta library using unique molecular identifiers, the study reports. TCRdb used MiXCR to reprocess the PCR reads, holding one entry per CDR3 protein. This sample has about 980,000 distinct CDR3 sequences, with about 26% found just once. V dropped 2 bases and J dropped 5 bases, with 20 bases sitting between them. CDR1 is SGHRS, CDR2 YFSETQ, per germline. This CDR3 comprises 17 residues. This clonotype was detected a few times. Its cognate antigen is unknown. General study findings and limits: Several hundred expanded graft clones reportedly gave rise to the alpha-beta T cells present about two months after transplant. T-cell numbers and diversity one year post-transplant derived largely from freshly generated T cells.

This material consisted of PBMCs, mostly from graft donor cells, taken 360 days after TCRalphabeta/CD19-depleted stem cell transplant. The chain combines TRBV5-1 with TRBJ2-1; D is ambiguous. This TCR was recovered from a boy in the first two years of life who had a stem cell transplant for SCID, so the T cells may come from the graft donor. CDR3 amino acids: CASSFSLNVWLNNEQFF. The CDR3 DNA reads TGCGCCAGCAGCTTTTCCCTCAATGTTTGGCTAAACAATGAGCAGTTCTTC.